This is a list of T cell receptor beta chains from one sample in a study of control samples from healthy donors and cancer patients. Here immunoSEQ multiplex PCR was the method, and the copy in TCRdb shows in-frame clones only, minus some. The sample lists about 120,000 clones, roughly 92% seen once, with about 7.2% in the top ten. Sequencing was performed on blood. All receptors come from a woman between 18 and 30 years old in good health. Both conserved end residues are part of each CDR3. Each record gives: D gene, clone size, J gene, V gene, CDR3 DNA, CDR3 protein. The D gene is left open where the match is weak. Clone size is shown for a subset of rows, as once, few, many or a class of expanded clone.

>-|-|TRBJ1-1|TRBV29-1
TGCAGCGTACCGGCCCCGGCGGACACTGAAGCTTTCTTT
CSVPAPADTEAFF
>TRBD1|-|TRBJ2-7|TRBV7-8
TGTGCCAGCAGCCTGGACAGGGCCTACGAGCAGTACTTC
CASSLDRAYEQYF
>-|few|TRBJ1-1|TRBV20-1
TGCAGTGCTAGTGCTGCGGGCGGAGGCACTGAAGCTTTCTTT
CSASAAGGGTEAFF
>-|-|TRBJ2-5|TRBV19
TGTGCCAGTAGGGGGCTGAAAGAGACCCAGTACTTC
CASRGLKETQYF
>-|-|TRBJ2-7|TRBV28
TGTGCCAGCAGTTTAGGTCAGGGAGACTACGAGCAGTACTTC
CASSLGQGDYEQYF
>-|-|TRBJ1-2|TRBV18
TGTGCCAGCTCACCAACGAGGGGCGGAGGCTATGGCTACACCTTC
CASSPTRGGGYGYTF
>TRBD1|-|TRBJ1-5|TRBV7-2
TGTGCCAGCAGCTTAGGGGGACAGACTAATCAGCCCCAGCATTTT
CASSLGGQTNQPQHF
>-|-|TRBJ1-1|TRBV5-5
TGTGCCAGCAGTTTCGAACAGGGAATGAACACTGAAGCTTTCTTT
CASSFEQGMNTEAFF
>-|-|TRBJ2-7|TRBV18
TGTGCCAGCTCATCCGGGACGGAGAACGAGCAGTACTTC
CASSSGTENEQYF
>-|once|TRBJ2-2|TRBV30
TGTGCCTGGAGTGTACAGCAGTACGGCGGGGAGCTGTTTTTT
CAWSVQQYGGELFF
>TRBD2|-|TRBJ2-3|TRBV9
TGTGCCAGCAGCGTTCAGACTAGCGGGATCAGCACAGATACGCAGTATTTT
CASSVQTSGISTDTQYF
>-|-|TRBJ1-4|TRBV5-1
TGCGCCAGCAGCTGGGATAATGAAAAACTGTTTTTT
CASSWDNEKLFF
>TRBD1|once|TRBJ1-6|TRBV4-3
TGCGCCAGCAGCCAAGATCGGGGCAGGGGGGCCTATAATTCACCCCTCCACTTT
CASSQDRGRGAYNSPLHF
>TRBD1|-|TRBJ2-7|TRBV4-3
TGCGCCAGCAGCCAAGTCTCGGGCAGGGGGCTCCCTTACGAGCAGTACTTC
CASSQVSGRGLPYEQYF
>TRBD1|-|TRBJ1-2|TRBV19
TGTGCCAGTAGTCCGGACAGGGCCTTCTATGGCTACACCTTC
CASSPDRAFYGYTF
>-|-|TRBJ2-5|TRBV24-1
TGTGCCACCAGTGACCCCGGGACTCAAGAGACCCAGTACTTC
CATSDPGTQETQYF
>-|-|TRBJ2-3|TRBV7-2
TGTGCCAGCAGCTCCCCCTTTGGCGGTAGGGCAGATACGCAGTATTTT
CASSSPFGGRADTQYF
>-|-|TRBJ2-1|TRBV5-8
TGTGCCAGCAGCTTGGGCTGGCCCGGAGACTACAATGAGCAGTTCTTC
CASSLGWPGDYNEQFF